This T cell receptor (beta chain) originates from a study of shared clonotypes between healthy human individuals. Germline V gene lookup returns CDR1 SGHRS and CDR2 YFSETQ. Trimming stripped 1 base from V and 5 bases from J, with 15 bases between. The CDR3 is 15 residues long. Repertoires were generated with immunoSEQ multiplex PCR, while TCRdb's copy carries only in-frame clones and drops some. The table lists about 2.3 million clones, 90% to 95% of them singletons. Of note for this clone: Other DNA sequences of this sample code for an identical CDR3.

The chain is built from TRBV5-1 and TRBJ2-5; D might be TRBD2 (7 bases). The sequenced material came from naive CD4+ T cells from PBMCs. Regarding subset: CD45RA+ positively selected. This receptor was obtained from a man aged 18 to 30 in good health. Some clones in this sample may be carry-over from other donors' samples. CDR3 coding DNA: TGCGCCAGCAGCTTGTTCGGGGGGCCAGGGGAGACCCAGTACTTC. It encodes CASSLFGGPGETQYF.